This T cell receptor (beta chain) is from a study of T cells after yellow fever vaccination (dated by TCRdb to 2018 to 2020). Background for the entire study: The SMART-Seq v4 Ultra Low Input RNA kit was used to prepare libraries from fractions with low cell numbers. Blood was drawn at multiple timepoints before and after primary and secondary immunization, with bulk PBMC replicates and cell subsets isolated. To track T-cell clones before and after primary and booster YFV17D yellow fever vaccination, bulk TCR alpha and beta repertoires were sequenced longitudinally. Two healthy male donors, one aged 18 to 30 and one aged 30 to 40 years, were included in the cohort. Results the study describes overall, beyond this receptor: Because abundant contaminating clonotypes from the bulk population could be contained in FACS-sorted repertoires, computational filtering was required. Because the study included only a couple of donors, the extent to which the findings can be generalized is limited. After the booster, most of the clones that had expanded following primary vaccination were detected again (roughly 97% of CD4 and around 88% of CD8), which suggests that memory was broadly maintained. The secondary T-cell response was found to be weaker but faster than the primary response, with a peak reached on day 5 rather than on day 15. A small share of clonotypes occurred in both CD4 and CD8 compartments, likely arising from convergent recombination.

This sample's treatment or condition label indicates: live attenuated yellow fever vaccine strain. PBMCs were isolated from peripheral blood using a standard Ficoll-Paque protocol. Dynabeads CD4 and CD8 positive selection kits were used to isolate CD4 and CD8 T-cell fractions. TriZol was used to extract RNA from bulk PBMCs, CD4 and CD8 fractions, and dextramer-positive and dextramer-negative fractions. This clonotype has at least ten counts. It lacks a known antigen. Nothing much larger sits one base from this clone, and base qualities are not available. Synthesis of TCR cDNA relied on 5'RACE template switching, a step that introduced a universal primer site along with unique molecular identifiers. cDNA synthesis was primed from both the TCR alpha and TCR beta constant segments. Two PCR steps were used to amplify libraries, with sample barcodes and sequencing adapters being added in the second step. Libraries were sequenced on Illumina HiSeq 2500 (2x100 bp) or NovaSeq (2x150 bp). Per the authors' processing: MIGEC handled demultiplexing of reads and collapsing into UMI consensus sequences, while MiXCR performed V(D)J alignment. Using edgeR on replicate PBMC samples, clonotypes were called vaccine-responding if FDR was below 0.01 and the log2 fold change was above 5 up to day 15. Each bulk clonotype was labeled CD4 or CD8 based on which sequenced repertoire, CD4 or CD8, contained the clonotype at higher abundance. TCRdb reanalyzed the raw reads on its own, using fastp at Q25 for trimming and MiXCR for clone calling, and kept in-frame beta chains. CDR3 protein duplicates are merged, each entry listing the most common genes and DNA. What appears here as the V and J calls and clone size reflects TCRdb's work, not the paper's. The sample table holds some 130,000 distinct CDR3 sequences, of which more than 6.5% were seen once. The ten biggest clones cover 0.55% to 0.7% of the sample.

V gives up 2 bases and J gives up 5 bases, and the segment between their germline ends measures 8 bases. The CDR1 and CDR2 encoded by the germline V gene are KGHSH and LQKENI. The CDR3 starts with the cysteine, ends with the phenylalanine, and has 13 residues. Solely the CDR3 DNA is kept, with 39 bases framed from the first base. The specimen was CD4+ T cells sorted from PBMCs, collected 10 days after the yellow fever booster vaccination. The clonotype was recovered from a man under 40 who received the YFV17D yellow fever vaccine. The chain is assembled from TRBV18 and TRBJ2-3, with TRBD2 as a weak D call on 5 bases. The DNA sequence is TGTGCCAGCTCACCAATGGGGAGAGATACGCAGTATTTT. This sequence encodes CASSPMGRDTQYF.